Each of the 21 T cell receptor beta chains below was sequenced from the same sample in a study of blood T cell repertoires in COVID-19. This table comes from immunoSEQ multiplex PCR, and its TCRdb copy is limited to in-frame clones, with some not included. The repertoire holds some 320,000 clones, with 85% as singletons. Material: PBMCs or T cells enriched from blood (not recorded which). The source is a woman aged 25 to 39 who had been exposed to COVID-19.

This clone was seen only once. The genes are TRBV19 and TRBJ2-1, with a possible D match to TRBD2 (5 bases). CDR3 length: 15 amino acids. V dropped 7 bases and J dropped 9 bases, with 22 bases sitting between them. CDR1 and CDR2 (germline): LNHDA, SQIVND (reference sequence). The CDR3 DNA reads TGTGCCAGTAACCCAACAAGATCCTCTCGGGGTGAGCAGTTCTTC. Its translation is CASNPTRSSRGEQFF.

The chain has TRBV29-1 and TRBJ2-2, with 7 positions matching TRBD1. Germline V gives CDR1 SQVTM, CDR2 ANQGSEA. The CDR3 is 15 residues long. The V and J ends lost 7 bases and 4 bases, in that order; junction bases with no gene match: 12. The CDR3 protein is CSAVRGPRGTGELFF. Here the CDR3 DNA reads TGCAGCGCTGTAAGGGGGCCACGGGGCACCGGGGAGCTGTTTTTT.

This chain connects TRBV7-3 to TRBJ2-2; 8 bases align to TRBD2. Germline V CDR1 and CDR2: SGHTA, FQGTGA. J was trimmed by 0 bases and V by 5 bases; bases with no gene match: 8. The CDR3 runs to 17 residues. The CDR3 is CASSPIAGRANTGELFF. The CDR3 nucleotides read TGTGCCAGCAGCCCCATAGCGGGGAGAGCGAACACCGGGGAGCTGTTTTTT.

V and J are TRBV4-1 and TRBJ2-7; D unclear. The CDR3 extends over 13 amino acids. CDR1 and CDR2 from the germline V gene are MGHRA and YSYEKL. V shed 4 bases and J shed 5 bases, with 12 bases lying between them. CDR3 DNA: TGCGCCAGCAGCCCCAGGCCACGGAACGAGCAGTACTTC. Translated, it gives CASSPRPRNEQYF.

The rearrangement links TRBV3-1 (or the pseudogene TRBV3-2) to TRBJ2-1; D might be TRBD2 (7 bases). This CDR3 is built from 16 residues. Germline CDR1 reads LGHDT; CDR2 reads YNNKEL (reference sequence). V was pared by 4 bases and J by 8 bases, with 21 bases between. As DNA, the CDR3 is TGTGCCAGCAGCCCTGGCGGCGGGGGCCCGCTTGATGAGCAGTTCTTC. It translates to CASSPGGGGPLDEQFF.

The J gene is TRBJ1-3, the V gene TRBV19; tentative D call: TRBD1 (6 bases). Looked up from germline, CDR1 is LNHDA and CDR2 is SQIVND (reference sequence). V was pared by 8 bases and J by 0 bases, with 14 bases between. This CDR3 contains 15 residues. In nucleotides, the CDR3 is TGTGCCAGTCTGGACAGCCTGTACTCTGGAAACACCATATATTTT. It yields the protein CASLDSLYSGNTIYF.

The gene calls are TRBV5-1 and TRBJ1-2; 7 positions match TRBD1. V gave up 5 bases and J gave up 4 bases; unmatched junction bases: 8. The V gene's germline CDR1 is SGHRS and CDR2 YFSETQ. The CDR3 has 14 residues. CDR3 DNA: TGCGCCAGCAGTGGGAAGGGGGCCGTCTATGGCTACACCTTC. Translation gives CASSGKGAVYGYTF.

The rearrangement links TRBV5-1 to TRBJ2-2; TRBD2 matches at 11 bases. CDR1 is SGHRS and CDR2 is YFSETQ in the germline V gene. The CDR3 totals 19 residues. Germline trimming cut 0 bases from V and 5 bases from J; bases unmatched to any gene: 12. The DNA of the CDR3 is TGCGCCAGCAGCTTGGCTTTAGCGGGAGGGCCAATCGGGACCGGGGAGCTGTTTTTT. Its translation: CASSLALAGGPIGTGELFF.

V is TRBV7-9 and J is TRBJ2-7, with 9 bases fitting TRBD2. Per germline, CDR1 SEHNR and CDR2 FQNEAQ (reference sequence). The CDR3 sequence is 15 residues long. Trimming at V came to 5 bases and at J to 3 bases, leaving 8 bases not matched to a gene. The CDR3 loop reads CASSPSGGLIYEQYF. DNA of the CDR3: TGTGCCAGCAGCCCCAGCGGGGGGCTCATCTACGAGCAGTACTTC.

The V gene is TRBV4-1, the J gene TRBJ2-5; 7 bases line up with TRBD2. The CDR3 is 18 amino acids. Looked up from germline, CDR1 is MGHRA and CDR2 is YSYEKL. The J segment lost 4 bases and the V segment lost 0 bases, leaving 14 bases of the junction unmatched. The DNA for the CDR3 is TGCGCCAGCAGCCAAGATCCCATAGCGGGCGCAGAGGGAGAGACCCAGTACTTC. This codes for CASSQDPIAGAEGETQYF.

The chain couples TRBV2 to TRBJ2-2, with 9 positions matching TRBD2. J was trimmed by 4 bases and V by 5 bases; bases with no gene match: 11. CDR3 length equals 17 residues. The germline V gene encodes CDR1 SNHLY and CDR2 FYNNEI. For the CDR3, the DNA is TGTGCCAGCAGTCGTTCTTGGGGACTAGCAGCCACCGGGGAGCTGTTTTTT. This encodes CASSRSWGLAATGELFF.

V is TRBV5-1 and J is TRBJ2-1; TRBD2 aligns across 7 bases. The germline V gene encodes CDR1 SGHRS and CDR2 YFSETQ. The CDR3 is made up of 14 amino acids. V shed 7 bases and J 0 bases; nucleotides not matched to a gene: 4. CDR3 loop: CASEAGSSYNEQFF. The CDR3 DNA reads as TGCGCCAGCGAAGCGGGAAGCTCCTACAATGAGCAGTTCTTC.

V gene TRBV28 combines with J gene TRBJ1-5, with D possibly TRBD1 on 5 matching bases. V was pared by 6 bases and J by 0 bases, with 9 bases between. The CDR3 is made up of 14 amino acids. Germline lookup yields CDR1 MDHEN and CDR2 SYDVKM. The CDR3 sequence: CASRDSNSNQPQHF. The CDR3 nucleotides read TGTGCCAGCAGAGACAGTAATAGCAATCAGCCCCAGCATTTT.

The CDR3 sequence is CASRRGTSAETQYF. CDR3 sequence (DNA): TGTGCCAGCCGAAGGGGCACCTCGGCGGAGACCCAGTACTTC. This rearrangement joins TRBV19 to TRBJ2-5; D perhaps matches TRBD1 (5 bases). This CDR3 comprises 14 residues. The germline CDR1 and CDR2 sequences are LNHDA and SQIVND (reference sequence). Trimming took off 9 bases at V and 5 bases at J, with 19 bases between the two ends.

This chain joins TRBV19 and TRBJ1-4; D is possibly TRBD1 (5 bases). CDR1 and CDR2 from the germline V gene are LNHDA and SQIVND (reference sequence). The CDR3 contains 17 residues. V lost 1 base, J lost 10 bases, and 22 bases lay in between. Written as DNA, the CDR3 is TGTGCCAGTAGTATAGGGCCGAGCAGGGCCGTCGTGCGAAAACTGTTTTTT. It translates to CASSIGPSRAVVRKLFF. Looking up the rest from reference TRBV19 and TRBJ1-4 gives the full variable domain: DGGITQSPKYLFRKEGQNVTLSCEQNLNHDAMYWYRQDPGQGLRLIYYSQIVNDFQKGDIAEGYSVSREKKESFPLTVTSAQKNPTAFYLCASSIGPSRAVVRKLFFGSGTQLSVL.

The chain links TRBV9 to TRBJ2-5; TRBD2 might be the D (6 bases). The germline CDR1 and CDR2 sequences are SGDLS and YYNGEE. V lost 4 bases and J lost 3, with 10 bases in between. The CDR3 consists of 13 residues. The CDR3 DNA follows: TGTGCCAGCAGCCGTATAGCGGAAGAGACCCAGTACTTC. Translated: CASSRIAEETQYF. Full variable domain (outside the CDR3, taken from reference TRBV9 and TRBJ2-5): DSGVTQTPKHLITATGQRVTLRCSPRSGDLSVYWYQQSLDQGLQFLIQYYNGEERAKGNILERFSAQQFPDLHSELNLSSLELGDSALYFCASSRIAEETQYFGPGTRLLVL.

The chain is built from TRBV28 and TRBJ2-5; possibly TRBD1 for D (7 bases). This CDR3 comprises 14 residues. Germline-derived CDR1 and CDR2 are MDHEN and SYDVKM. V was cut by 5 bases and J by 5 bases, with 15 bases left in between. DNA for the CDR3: TGTGCCAGCAGTCCCCAGACAGGGAGGGAGACCCAGTACTTC. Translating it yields CASSPQTGRETQYF.

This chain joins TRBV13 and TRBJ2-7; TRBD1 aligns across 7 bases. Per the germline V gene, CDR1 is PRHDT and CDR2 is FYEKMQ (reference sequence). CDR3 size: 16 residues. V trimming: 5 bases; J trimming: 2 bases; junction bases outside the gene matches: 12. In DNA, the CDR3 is TGTGCCAGCAGCCGTTCCTTAGGGGGCGCCCCCTACGAGCAGTACTTC. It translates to CASSRSLGGAPYEQYF.

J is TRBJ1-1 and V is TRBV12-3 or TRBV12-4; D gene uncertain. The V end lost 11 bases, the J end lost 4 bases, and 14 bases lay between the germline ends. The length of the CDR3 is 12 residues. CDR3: CAHLLRSTEAFF. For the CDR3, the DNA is TGTGCCCACTTGTTACGAAGCACTGAAGCTTTCTTT.

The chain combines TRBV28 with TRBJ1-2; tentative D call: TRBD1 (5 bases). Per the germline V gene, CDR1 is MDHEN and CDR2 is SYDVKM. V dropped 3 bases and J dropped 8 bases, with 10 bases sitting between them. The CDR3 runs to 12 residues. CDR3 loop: CASSFREGGYTF. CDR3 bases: TGTGCCAGCAGTTTCAGGGAAGGAGGCTACACCTTC.

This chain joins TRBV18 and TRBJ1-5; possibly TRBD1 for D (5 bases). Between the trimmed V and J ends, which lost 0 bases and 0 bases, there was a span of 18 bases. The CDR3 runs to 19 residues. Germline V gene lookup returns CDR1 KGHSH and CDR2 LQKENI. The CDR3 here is CASSPPSGGELYSNQPQHF. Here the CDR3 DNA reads TGTGCCAGCTCACCACCCTCCGGGGGGGAACTGTATAGCAATCAGCCCCAGCATTTT.